Sequencing of this TCR beta chain was carried out in a study of T cells in localized non-small cell lung cancer. Data came from immunoSEQ multiplex PCR; TCRdb stores just in-frame clones and leaves some out. The sample records about 15,000 clones, 75% to 90% being singletons. General study points: Uninvolved adjacent lung showed the highest T cell clonality, exceeding tumor.

To note about this clone: Its target is unknown.

Material: peripheral blood, obtained before any cancer treatment. The sequence was obtained from a woman aged 40-69 years with stage I lung adenocarcinoma.

Here the CDR3 DNA reads TGCAGTGCTAGTGTTCCCCCCGGGGAGTACTTC. It translates to CSASVPPGEYF. The rearrangement links TRBV20-1 to TRBJ2-7, with D maybe TRBD2 (5 bases). This CDR3 is built from 11 residues. Between the trimmed V and J ends, which lost 3 bases and 11 bases, there was a span of 14 bases. CDR1 and CDR2 from the germline V gene are DFQATT and SNEGSKA (reference sequence).